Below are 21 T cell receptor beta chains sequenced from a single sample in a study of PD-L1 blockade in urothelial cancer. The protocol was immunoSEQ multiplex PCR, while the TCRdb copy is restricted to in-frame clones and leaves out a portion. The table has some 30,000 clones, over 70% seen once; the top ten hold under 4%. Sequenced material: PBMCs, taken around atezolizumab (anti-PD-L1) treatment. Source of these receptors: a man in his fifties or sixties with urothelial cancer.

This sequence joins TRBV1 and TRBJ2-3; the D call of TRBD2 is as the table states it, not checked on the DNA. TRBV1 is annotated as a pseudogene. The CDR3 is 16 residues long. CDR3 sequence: CTSSPVNSGGTDTQYF. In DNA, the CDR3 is TGCACCAGCAGCCCAGTCAACAGCGGGGGCACAGATACGCAGTATTTT.

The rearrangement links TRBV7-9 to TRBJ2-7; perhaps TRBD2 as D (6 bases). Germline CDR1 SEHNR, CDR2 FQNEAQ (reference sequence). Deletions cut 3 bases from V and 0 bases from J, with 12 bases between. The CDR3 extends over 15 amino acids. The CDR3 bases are TGTGCCAGCAGCTTTACTGGCGGGATCTCCTACGAGCAGTACTTC. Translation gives CASSFTGGISYEQYF.

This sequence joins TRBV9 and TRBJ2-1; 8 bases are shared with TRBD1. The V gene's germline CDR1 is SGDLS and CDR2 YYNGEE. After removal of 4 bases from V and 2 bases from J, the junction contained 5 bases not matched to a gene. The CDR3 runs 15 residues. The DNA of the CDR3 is TGTGCCAGCAGCACCCGGGACAGGCCCTACAATGAGCAGTTCTTC. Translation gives CASSTRDRPYNEQFF.

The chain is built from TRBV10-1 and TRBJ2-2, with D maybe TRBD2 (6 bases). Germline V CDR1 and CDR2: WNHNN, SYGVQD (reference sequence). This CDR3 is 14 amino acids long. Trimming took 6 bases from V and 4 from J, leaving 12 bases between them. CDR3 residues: CASRGGSSTGELFF. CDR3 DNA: TGCGCCAGCAGGGGGGGATCGTCCACCGGGGAGCTGTTTTTT.

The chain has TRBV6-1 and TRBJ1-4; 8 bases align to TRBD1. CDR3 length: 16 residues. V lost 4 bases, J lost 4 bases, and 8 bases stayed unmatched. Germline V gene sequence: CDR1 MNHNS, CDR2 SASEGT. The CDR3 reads CASSGLQGEINEKLFF. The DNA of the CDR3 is TGTGCCAGCAGTGGATTACAGGGGGAGATTAATGAAAAACTGTTTTTT.

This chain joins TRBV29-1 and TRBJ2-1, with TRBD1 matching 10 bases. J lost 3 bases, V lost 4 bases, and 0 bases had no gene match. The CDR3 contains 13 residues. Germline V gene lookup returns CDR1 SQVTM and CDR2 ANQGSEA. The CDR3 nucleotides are TGCAGCGTTGGGACAGGGGGCTACAATGAGCAGTTCTTC. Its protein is CSVGTGGYNEQFF.

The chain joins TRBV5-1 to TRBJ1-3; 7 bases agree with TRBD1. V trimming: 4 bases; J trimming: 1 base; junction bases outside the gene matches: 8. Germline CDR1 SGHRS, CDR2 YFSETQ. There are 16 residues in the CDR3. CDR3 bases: TGCGCCAGCAGCACGTCGACAGGGCTGTCTGGAAACACCATATATTTT. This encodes CASSTSTGLSGNTIYF.

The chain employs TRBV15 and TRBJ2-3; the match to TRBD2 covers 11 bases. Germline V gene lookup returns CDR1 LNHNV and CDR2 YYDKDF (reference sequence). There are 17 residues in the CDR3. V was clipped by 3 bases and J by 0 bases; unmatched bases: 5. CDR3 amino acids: CATSRGRTSGSTDTQYF. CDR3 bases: TGTGCCACCAGCAGGGGGAGGACTAGCGGGAGCACAGATACGCAGTATTTT.

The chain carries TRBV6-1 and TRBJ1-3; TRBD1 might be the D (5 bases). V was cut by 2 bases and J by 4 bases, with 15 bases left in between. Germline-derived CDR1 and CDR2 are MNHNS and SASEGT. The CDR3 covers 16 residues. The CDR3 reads CASSEIWGGNGNTIYF. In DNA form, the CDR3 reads TGTGCCAGCAGTGAAATCTGGGGGGGGAACGGAAACACCATATATTTT.

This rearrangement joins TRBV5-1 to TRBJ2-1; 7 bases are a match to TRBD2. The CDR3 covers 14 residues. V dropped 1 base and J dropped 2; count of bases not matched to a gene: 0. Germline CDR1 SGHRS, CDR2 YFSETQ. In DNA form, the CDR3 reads TGCGCCAGCAGCTTGCGGGAGGCCTACAATGAGCAGTTCTTC. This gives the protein CASSLREAYNEQFF.

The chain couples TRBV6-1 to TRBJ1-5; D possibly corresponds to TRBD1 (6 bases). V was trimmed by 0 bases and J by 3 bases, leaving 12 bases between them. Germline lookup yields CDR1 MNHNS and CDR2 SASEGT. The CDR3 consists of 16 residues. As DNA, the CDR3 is TGTGCCAGCAGTGAAGCGGCAGGGGACCCCAATCAGCCCCAGCATTTT. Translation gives CASSEAAGDPNQPQHF.

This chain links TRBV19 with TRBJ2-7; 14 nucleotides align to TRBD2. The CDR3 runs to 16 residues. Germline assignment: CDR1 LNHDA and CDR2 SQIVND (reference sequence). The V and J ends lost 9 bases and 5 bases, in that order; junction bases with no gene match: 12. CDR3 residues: CAREEGTSGSTHEQYF. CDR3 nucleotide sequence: TGTGCCAGGGAAGAAGGGACTAGCGGGAGTACCCACGAGCAGTACTTC. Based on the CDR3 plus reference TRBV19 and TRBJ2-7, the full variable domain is DGGITQSPKYLFRKEGQNVTLSCEQNLNHDAMYWYRQDPGQGLRLIYYSQIVNDFQKGDIAEGYSVSREKKESFPLTVTSAQKNPTAFYLCAREEGTSGSTHEQYFGPGTRLTVT.

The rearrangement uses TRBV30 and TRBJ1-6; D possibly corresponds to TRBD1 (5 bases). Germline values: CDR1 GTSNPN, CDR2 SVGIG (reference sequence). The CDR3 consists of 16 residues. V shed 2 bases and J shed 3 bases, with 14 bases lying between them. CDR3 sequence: CAWSLLKGNYNSPLHF. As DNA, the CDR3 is TGTGCCTGGAGTTTATTGAAGGGGAACTATAATTCACCCCTCCACTTT.

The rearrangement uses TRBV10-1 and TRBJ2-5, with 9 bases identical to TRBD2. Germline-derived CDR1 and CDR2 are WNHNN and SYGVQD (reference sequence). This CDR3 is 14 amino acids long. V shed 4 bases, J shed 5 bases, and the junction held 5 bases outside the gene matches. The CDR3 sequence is CASSGAGGRETQYF. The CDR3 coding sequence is TGCGCCAGCAGTGGAGCGGGGGGTCGGGAGACCCAGTACTTC.

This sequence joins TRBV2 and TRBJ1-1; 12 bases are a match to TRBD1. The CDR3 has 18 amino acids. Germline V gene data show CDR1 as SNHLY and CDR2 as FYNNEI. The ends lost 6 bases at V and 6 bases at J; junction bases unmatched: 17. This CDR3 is CASSPGTGGRYGVPEAFF. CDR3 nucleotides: TGTGCCAGCAGCCCGGGGACAGGGGGCCGATACGGGGTGCCTGAAGCTTTCTTT.

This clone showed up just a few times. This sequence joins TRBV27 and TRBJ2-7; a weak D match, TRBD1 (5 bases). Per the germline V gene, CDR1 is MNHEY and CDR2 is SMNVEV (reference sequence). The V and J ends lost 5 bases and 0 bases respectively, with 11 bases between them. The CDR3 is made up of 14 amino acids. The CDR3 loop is CASSPTVISYEQYF. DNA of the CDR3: TGTGCCAGCAGTCCGACAGTTATCTCCTACGAGCAGTACTTC.

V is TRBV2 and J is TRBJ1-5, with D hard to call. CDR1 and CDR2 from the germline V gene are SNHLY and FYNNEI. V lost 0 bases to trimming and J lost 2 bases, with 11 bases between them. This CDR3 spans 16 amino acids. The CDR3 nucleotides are TGTGCCAGCAGTGAAGCGCCGGGTTATGGCAATCAGCCCCAGCATTTT. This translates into CASSEAPGYGNQPQHF.

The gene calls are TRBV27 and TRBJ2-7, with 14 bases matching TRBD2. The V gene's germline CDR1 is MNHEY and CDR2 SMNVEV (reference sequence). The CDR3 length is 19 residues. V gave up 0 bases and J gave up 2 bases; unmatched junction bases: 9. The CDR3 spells CASSLSAWGLAGAPYEQYF. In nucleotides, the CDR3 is TGTGCCAGCAGTTTATCGGCGTGGGGACTAGCGGGAGCCCCCTACGAGCAGTACTTC.

The CDR3 region is CASRPGTSGGTSYNEQFF. DNA of the CDR3: TGCGCCAGCAGACCCGGGACTAGCGGGGGGACTTCCTACAATGAGCAGTTCTTC. The chain recombines TRBV5-1 with TRBJ2-1, with 15 bases that match TRBD2. Germline loops: CDR1 SGHRS, CDR2 YFSETQ. The V and J ends lost 5 bases and 1 base, in that order; junction bases with no gene match: 7. The CDR3 loop spans 18 amino acids.

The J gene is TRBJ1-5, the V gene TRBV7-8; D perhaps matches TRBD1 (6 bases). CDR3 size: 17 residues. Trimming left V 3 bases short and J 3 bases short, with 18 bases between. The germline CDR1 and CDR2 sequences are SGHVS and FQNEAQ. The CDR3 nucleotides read TGTGCCAGCAGCTTCGCTCAGGGCAGGGGAAACAATCAGCCCCAGCATTTT. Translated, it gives CASSFAQGRGNNQPQHF.

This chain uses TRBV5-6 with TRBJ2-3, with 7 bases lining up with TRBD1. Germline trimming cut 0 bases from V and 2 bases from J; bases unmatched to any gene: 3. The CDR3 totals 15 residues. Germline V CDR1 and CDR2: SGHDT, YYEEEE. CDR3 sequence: CASSLGDRFTDTQYF. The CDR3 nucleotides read TGTGCCAGCAGCTTGGGGGACAGATTCACAGATACGCAGTATTTT.